The entry that follows covers one TCR beta chain sequence. This clonotype was detected a few times. Its specific antigen is unknown. No per-base quality is available; no much larger clone lies one base away. As encoded in the germline V gene, CDR1 is MGHRA while CDR2 is YSYEKL. Clipping removes 10 bases from V and 0 bases from J, with 8 as the unmatched junction base count. Counted from cysteine to phenylalanine, this CDR3 has 15 amino acids. Of the read, only the CDR3 DNA is kept; its 45 bases are in frame from base 1. This record belongs to a study of neurological immune-mediated disorders (dated by TCRdb to between 2018 and 2021). Some background on the complete study: Among the approximately 34 multiple sclerosis patients, relapsing-remitting MS accounted for approximately 30 and secondary progressive MS accounted for 3. Peripheral blood TCR-beta repertoires from patients with HTLV-I-associated myelopathy (HAM/TSP), patients with multiple sclerosis, and healthy controls were compared in the study using UMI-based sequencing. The 95 to 120 TCR-beta libraries included longitudinal samples, technical triplicates and paired sorted CD4+ and CD8+ T-cell subsets alongside PBMC samples. The cohort included about 70 subjects: some 15 with HAM/TSP, roughly 35 with multiple sclerosis, and around 20 healthy controls. What the authors observed across the whole study: The MS cluster showed no association with clinical or MRI features, and the authors stated that larger cohorts are needed. In phylogenetic analysis, the repertoires of 18 of 34 MS patients grouped into a cluster of related CDR3 sequences, which suggests a possible signature at the repertoire level. The highest TCR clonal expansion was observed in HAM/TSP patients, whereas the lowest was observed in MS patients, even when compared with healthy controls. No identical CDR3 amino acid sequences were found to be shared among expanded clones across subjects, suggesting that TCR-beta repertoires were private in all groups.

cDNA synthesis used template-switch 5'RACE with a primer carrying a 10-nucleotide random unique molecular identifier tagging each TCR transcript. Every sequencing run yielded over 170 million TCR-beta sequences covering 15-18 subjects. The RNeasy kit was used for extraction of total RNA. The KAPA Real-time Library Amplification kit was used to amplify TCR-beta VDJ regions with primers for the TCR constant region and the 5'RACE anchor. Sample indexes and Illumina adaptors were added in a first PCR, and a second PCR then increased library yield. After purification with Ampure beads, the TCR product of roughly 650 bp was size-selected on a 2% E-gel SizeSelection system. Before pooling, library quality was assessed on a Bioanalyzer, concentration was determined with Qubit, and library quantification was performed with the Kapa Library Quantification kit. An Illumina HiSeq 2500 sequenced the libraries paired-end 2 x 150 bp. To increase sequence diversity, about 23-30% phiX was spiked into each library pool. The original methods were these. Quality-filtered reads were processed with the UMI-based MiGEC pipeline, and over 80% of raw TCR sequences were removed by the MiGEC pipeline during error correction. IMGT germline references were used for alignment of VDJ genes, and clonotypes were defined by a unique CDR3 amino acid sequence together with V-J genes. Clonal expansion, Shannon diversity and CDR3 relatedness were evaluated with VDJtools (CalcPairwiseDistances, ClusterSamples), while phylogenetic trees were built in CLCbio workbench. Clones with at least 8 unique UMIs were defined as expanded, with this threshold being based on coefficient-of-variation modelling across technical triplicates. The raw public reads went through TCRdb reprocessing: fastp at Q25, MiXCR clone calling, in-frame beta chains kept. All rows with the same CDR3 protein become a single entry with the most common DNA and genes. TCRdb, not the original authors, processed these V and J calls. Here the sample has about 66,000 distinct CDR3 sequences; less than 5.5% occur a single time. The leading ten clones occupy 2.5% to 3% of the sample.

For unsorted PBMC libraries, 2 million PBMCs were used after storage in RNAlater at -80 degrees C until RNA extraction. The multiple sclerosis patients were enrolled in a US clinical protocol that used magnetic resonance imaging to evaluate disease progression. Peripheral blood was subjected to Ficoll-Hypaque density gradient centrifugation to isolate PBMCs, which were then cryopreserved in liquid nitrogen. The sequence derives from a woman in her 30s with multiple sclerosis. The chain is assembled from TRBV4-1 and TRBJ2-2; TRBD1 matches 7 bases in the middle. Sequencing was done on a sample of PBMCs. The DNA sequence follows: TGCGCCACCAAAACAGGGGTATCGAACACCGGGGAGCTGTTTTTT. It translates as CATKTGVSNTGELFF.